The rows below give T cell receptor beta chains drawn from one sample of a study of blood T cell repertoires in COVID-19. The protocol was immunoSEQ multiplex PCR, while the TCRdb copy is restricted to in-frame clones and leaves out a portion. The table has 200,000 to 250,000 clones, roughly 85% seen once. Sequenced: peripheral blood. Every receptor here comes from a woman between 18 and 29 years old who had recovered from COVID-19. Each CDR3 is given with its conserved first and last residue. D genes are given only for firm matches. Clone size appears in some rows only: once, few, many, or a class for an expanded clone.

>NA|TRBD1|TRBV27|TRBJ1-2
CASSVATPGQALILYGYTF
TGTGCCAGCAGTGTAGCTACCCCGGGACAGGCCCTCATCCTCTATGGCTACACCTTC
>NA|TRBD1|TRBV2|TRBJ2-1
CASSGPGQGLNEQFF
TGTGCCAGCAGTGGGCCGGGACAGGGGTTGAATGAGCAGTTCTTC
>once|TRBD2|TRBV9|TRBJ2-1
CASSVRGTGTSVSSSYNEQFF
TGTGCCAGCAGCGTAAGGGGTACCGGGACTAGCGTCTCAAGCTCCTACAATGAGCAGTTCTTC
>NA|NA|TRBV5-1|TRBJ2-1
CASREGVDEQFF
TGCGCCAGCAGGGAGGGAGTAGATGAGCAGTTCTTC
>NA|TRBD2|TRBV7-3|TRBJ2-7
CASSLVLAGEYEQYF
TGTGCCAGCAGCTTAGTCCTAGCGGGAGAGTACGAGCAGTACTTC
>NA|NA|TRBV14|TRBJ2-7
CASSQGRFDRPLGAYEQYF
TGTGCCAGCAGCCAAGGCCGATTCGACAGGCCGTTAGGAGCCTACGAGCAGTACTTC
>NA|TRBD2|TRBV18|TRBJ2-7
CASSPQGLAEQYF
TGTGCCAGCTCACCCCAGGGACTAGCCGAGCAGTACTTC
>NA|TRBD1|TRBV4-3|TRBJ1-1
CASSRGQGYTEAFF
TGCGCCAGCAGCCGAGGACAGGGATACACTGAAGCTTTCTTT
>NA|NA|TRBV7-2|TRBJ2-7
CASTHYGSSYEQYF
TGTGCCAGCACCCACTATGGAAGCTCCTACGAGCAGTACTTC
>NA|NA|TRBV27|TRBJ2-7
CASGVAPQYEQYF
TGTGCCAGCGGAGTTGCTCCTCAGTACGAGCAGTACTTC
>NA|NA|TRBV6-1|TRBJ1-2
CASNRRGGDYGYTF
TGTGCCAGCAACAGGAGGGGGGGCGACTATGGCTACACCTTC
>NA|TRBD1|TRBV19|TRBJ2-3
CASEDRSTDTQYF
TGTGCCAGTGAGGACAGGAGCACAGATACGCAGTATTTT
>NA|TRBD1|TRBV6-5|TRBJ2-1
CASSYWTGVNEQFF
TGTGCCAGCAGTTACTGGACAGGGGTTAATGAGCAGTTCTTC
>NA|TRBD1|TRBV7-6|TRBJ2-1
CASTGQSNEQFF
TGTGCCAGCACGGGACAGAGCAATGAGCAGTTCTTC
>NA|TRBD2|TRBV6-2/TRBV6-3|TRBJ2-7
CASSRLAGIHEQYF
TGTGCCAGCAGCCGACTAGCGGGTATCCACGAGCAGTACTTC
>NA|NA|TRBV13|TRBJ2-7
CASSLERTAVEQYF
TGTGCCAGCAGCTTAGAGCGGACGGCGGTAGAGCAGTACTTC
>once|TRBD1|TRBV9|TRBJ1-5
CASSATGAVGNQPQHF
TGTGCCAGCAGCGCTACAGGGGCCGTGGGGAATCAGCCCCAGCATTTT
>NA|NA|TRBV30|TRBJ1-1
CAWREFAGWVIGKTEAFF
TGTGCCTGGAGAGAATTCGCGGGGTGGGTGATCGGTAAGACTGAAGCTTTCTTT
>NA|NA|TRBV6-2/TRBV6-3|TRBJ2-7
CASSYSDTYEQYF
TGTGCCAGCAGTTACTCGGACACCTACGAGCAGTACTTC
>NA|TRBD1|TRBV29-1|TRBJ2-6
CSGVQPPTGWLGANVLTF
TGCAGCGGTGTACAGCCTCCGACAGGGTGGCTAGGGGCCAACGTCCTGACTTTC
>NA|NA|TRBV20-1|TRBJ2-3
CSARTGWQYF
TGCAGTGCTAGAACGGGTTGGCAGTATTTT
>once|TRBD2|TRBV2|TRBJ2-5
CASGRGEETQYF
TGTGCCAGCGGGAGGGGAGAAGAGACCCAGTACTTC
>NA|NA|TRBV27|TRBJ2-5
CASSLLRGSGETQYF
TGTGCCAGCAGTTTATTAAGAGGGAGCGGGGAGACCCAGTACTTC
>few|NA|TRBV6-2/TRBV6-3|TRBJ1-2
CASSLDLRRRDGYTF
TGTGCCAGCAGTTTGGACCTACGGCGGAGGGATGGCTACACCTTC
>NA|NA|TRBV27|TRBJ1-2
CASSFIGQTNYGYTF
TGTGCCAGCAGTTTTATTGGGCAGACGAACTATGGCTACACCTTC
>NA|NA|TRBV3-1/TRBV3-2|TRBJ2-2
CASSQVPGWAGELFF
TGTGCCAGCAGCCAAGTTCCAGGGTGGGCCGGGGAGCTGTTTTTT
>NA|TRBD2|TRBV4-1|TRBJ2-1
CASSQTPSGLAGGPGNEQFF
TGCGCCAGCAGCCAAACACCCTCAGGTCTAGCGGGAGGGCCGGGCAATGAGCAGTTCTTC
>NA|NA|TRBV13|TRBJ1-6
CASSSGHINSPLHF
TGTGCCAGCAGCTCCGGACATATTAATTCACCCCTCCACTTT
>NA|TRBD1|TRBV30|TRBJ1-3
CAWRGQGAGNTIYF
TGTGCCTGGAGGGGGCAGGGGGCAGGAAACACCATATATTTT
>NA|TRBD1|TRBV6-1|TRBJ2-1
CASSDPRGTVTYNEQFF
TGTGCCAGCAGTGACCCCAGAGGGACAGTAACCTACAATGAGCAGTTCTTC
>few|NA|TRBV27|TRBJ1-2
CASSLSGARNYGYTF
TGTGCCAGCAGTTTGTCAGGGGCAAGGAACTATGGCTACACCTTC
>once|TRBD1|TRBV5-5|TRBJ2-7
CASSQGQAYEQYF
TGTGCCAGCAGCCAGGGACAGGCCTACGAGCAGTACTTC
>NA|TRBD2|TRBV19|TRBJ2-7
CASSRGYGGKNYEQYF
TGTGCCAGTAGTAGGGGTTACGGGGGGAAGAACTACGAGCAGTACTTC
>NA|TRBD2|TRBV14|TRBJ2-1
CASSRLLAEQFF
TGTGCCAGCAGCCGGCTACTAGCGGAGCAGTTCTTC
>NA|TRBD1|TRBV13|TRBJ1-2
CASSRGQGDKGYTF
TGTGCCAGCAGCCGAGGACAGGGGGACAAGGGCTACACCTTC
>NA|TRBD1|TRBV5-6|TRBJ1-1
CASSLDRGTNTEAFF
TGTGCCAGCAGCTTGGACAGGGGAACGAACACTGAAGCTTTCTTT
>few|NA|TRBV28|TRBJ2-7
CASSASLFGAYEQYF
TGTGCCAGCAGTGCTTCATTGTTCGGGGCCTACGAGCAGTACTTC
>NA|NA|TRBV2|TRBJ2-5
CALGLNQETQYF
TGTGCCCTGGGACTGAACCAAGAGACCCAGTACTTC
>NA|NA|TRBV5-6|TRBJ2-7
CASSFTPGDTYEQYF
TGTGCCAGCAGCTTCACGCCAGGGGATACCTACGAGCAGTACTTC
>NA|TRBD2|TRBV2|TRBJ2-1
CASLQGQAVTSGRAFGYNEQFF
TGTGCCAGCTTACAAGGACAAGCGGTAACTAGCGGGAGGGCCTTTGGTTACAATGAGCAGTTCTTC
>once|TRBD1|TRBV3-1/TRBV3-2|TRBJ2-1
CASSQTGTARGEQFF
TGTGCCAGCAGCCAGACGGGGACAGCCCGAGGTGAGCAGTTCTTC
>once|TRBD2|TRBV18|TRBJ2-3
CASSPGLAADTQYF
TGTGCCAGCTCACCTGGACTAGCAGCAGATACGCAGTATTTT
>NA|NA|TRBV6-2/TRBV6-3|TRBJ2-4
CASSYDSLDLRDIQYF
TGTGCCAGCAGTTACGATTCTCTGGACTTAAGGGACATTCAGTACTTC
>once|NA|TRBV27|TRBJ1-4
CASSRRETNEKLFF
TGTGCCAGCAGTCGCCGGGAAACTAATGAAAAACTGTTTTTT
>NA|NA|TRBV19|TRBJ2-1
CASSELADNEQFF
TGTGCCAGTAGCGAACTAGCAGACAATGAGCAGTTCTTC
>once|NA|TRBV5-4|TRBJ2-1
CASSLGTGSTEQFF
TGTGCCAGCAGCTTGGGTACGGGGAGCACTGAGCAGTTCTTC
>NA|TRBD1|TRBV9|TRBJ2-7
CASSAAPGGEQYF
TGTGCCAGCAGCGCGGCGCCAGGGGGCGAGCAGTACTTC
>NA|TRBD1|TRBV7-2|TRBJ1-2
CASSPEWGQYGYTF
TGTGCCAGCAGCCCCGAGTGGGGACAGTATGGCTACACCTTC
>once|NA|TRBV19|TRBJ2-6
CASNEPGGANVLTF
TGTGCCAGTAACGAGCCGGGAGGGGCCAACGTCCTGACTTTC
>NA|NA|TRBV9|TRBJ2-7
CASSVYQGGDEQYF
TGTGCCAGCAGCGTGTACCAGGGTGGGGACGAGCAGTACTTC
>NA|TRBD2|TRBV3-1/TRBV3-2|TRBJ2-1
CASSELAGSSYNEQFF
TGTGCCAGCAGCGAGTTAGCGGGGAGCTCCTACAATGAGCAGTTCTTC
>NA|TRBD2|TRBV6-5|TRBJ2-1
CASSSPASGLWDEQFF
TGTGCCAGCAGTTCCCCCGCTAGCGGGTTATGGGATGAGCAGTTCTTC
>NA|TRBD1|TRBV6-2/TRBV6-3|TRBJ2-2
CASSYPDRGRNGELFF
TGTGCCAGCAGTTACCCGGACAGGGGGCGGAACGGGGAGCTGTTTTTT
>NA|NA|TRBV6-5|TRBJ2-1
CASSYGDPQVGEQFF
TGTGCCAGCAGTTACGGTGACCCCCAGGTGGGTGAGCAGTTCTTC
>NA|NA|TRBV10-3|TRBJ2-7
CANLGGPYEQYF
TGTGCCAACCTCGGGGGACCCTACGAGCAGTACTTC
>once|TRBD2|TRBV6-4|TRBJ2-1
CASSDPASGINEQFF
TGTGCCAGCAGTGACCCGGCTAGCGGGATCAATGAGCAGTTCTTC
>NA|NA|TRBV5-1|TRBJ1-4
CASSPQAGLANEKLFF
TGCGCCAGCAGCCCACAGGCAGGGTTGGCTAATGAAAAACTGTTTTTT